This T cell receptor beta chain was obtained from a study of blood T cell repertoires in COVID-19. On the study more broadly: Samples came from the United States, Italy and Spain, spanning acute and convalescent COVID-19. In each case, the material was cDNA or gDNA derived from T cells, B-cell-depleted T cells, or PBMCs.

Under the authors' procedure: Reference gene primer amplification gave nucleated cell count estimates. The assay was immunoSEQ multiplex PCR, and TCRdb's table has in-frame clones only and misses some. The V and J calls and clone size are taken from that table; D and trimming were inferred from the DNA. The sample has approximately 91,000 clones, nearly 90% seen once. In germline, CDR1 is LNHNV, CDR2 YYDKDF (reference sequence). The V segment lost 3 bases and the J segment 10 bases; nucleotides outside the gene matches: 7. CDR3 size: 15 residues. The receptor's source is a man in his 70s with acute or convalescent COVID-19. Sequenced sample: peripheral blood. The chain uses TRBV15 and TRBJ2-1; 12 nucleotides match TRBD2. DNA for the CDR3: TGTGCCACCAGCAGTGGACTAGCGGGGATGGGAGAGCAGTTCTTC. It translates to CATSSGLAGMGEQFF. The whole variable domain, remainder taken from reference TRBV15 and TRBJ2-1, is DAMVIQNPRYQVTQFGKPVTLSCSQTLNHNVMYWYQQKSSQAPKLLFHYYDKDFNNEADTPDNFQSRRPNTSFCFLDIRSPGLGDTAMYLCATSSGLAGMGEQFFGPGTRLTVL.